These T cell receptor beta chains were read from a single sample in a study of T cell changes during pregnancy in multiple sclerosis. TCRdb's copy holds only in-frame clones and misses some; the assay was immunoSEQ multiplex PCR. The sample lists 35,000 to 50,000 clones, about 85% occurring once. The starting material was CD4+ T cells from peripheral blood mononuclear cells, obtained in the second trimester of pregnancy. Receptors were obtained from a female donor with multiple sclerosis, enrolled in a pregnancy study. Each CDR3 is given with its conserved first and last residue. Clone size, where shown, is once, few, many, or a class for clones that have expanded.

>TRBV7-8|TRBJ1-4|.
CASSRRAGGEKLFF
>TRBV5-1|TRBJ1-3|.
CASSVELQGLDGNTIYF
>TRBV10-3|TRBJ2-7|.
CAIKGLAGEQYF
>TRBV9|TRBJ2-7|.
CASSVGPASGFISYEQYF
>TRBV27|TRBJ2-3|once
CASSLWAGGSPDTQYF
>TRBV6-1|TRBJ2-7|.
CASSVGQYSYEQYF
>TRBV28|TRBJ2-6|.
CASSLADSVSGANVLTF
>TRBV6-1|TRBJ1-4|.
CASSDRGAPNEKLFF
>TRBV29-1|TRBJ1-2|.
CSVEGGQGFYGYTF
>TRBV5-1|TRBJ2-7|.
CASSLAGQRGIYEQYF
>TRBV2|TRBJ2-3|.
CASSRTGIADTQYF
>TRBV19|TRBJ1-1|.
CASSHRGLEPNTEAFF
>TRBV5-4|TRBJ1-1|.
CASSEQGRNTEAFF
>TRBV29-1|TRBJ1-3|.
CSVHRGSGNTIYF
>TRBV19|TRBJ2-5|.
CASSMGTRGAGETQYF
>TRBV7-8|TRBJ2-1|.
CASTGGSLGEQFF
>TRBV30|TRBJ1-2|.
CAWSRKGRNYGYTF
>TRBV28|TRBJ2-1|.
CASSLLSPPGDEQFF
>TRBV7-9|TRBJ2-7|once
CASSPEAQVGEQYF
>TRBV29-1|TRBJ2-7|.
CSVEAGTGAYEQYF
>TRBV20-1|TRBJ2-1|once
CSASGTPEQFF
>TRBV7-9|TRBJ1-4|.
CASSPRLATNEKLFF
>TRBV19|TRBJ2-1|.
CASSPSRDRFPYNEQFF
>TRBV4-1|TRBJ2-2|.
CASSHYTGELFF
>TRBV18|TRBJ2-7|.
CASSQEGYEQYF
>TRBV19|TRBJ2-2|.
CASSIARTSGGTGELFF
>TRBV6-1|TRBJ2-1|.
CASSSLWTGVEQFF
>TRBV21-1|TRBJ1-1|.
CASSNGIPAPEAFF
>TRBV7-2|TRBJ2-6|.
CASTSLGGSGANVLTF
>TRBV29-1|TRBJ1-1|medium-sized
CSVVPTGGWNTEAFF
>TRBV5-1|TRBJ2-3|.
CASSYAGSPGDTQYF
>TRBV6-5|TRBJ2-5|.
CASSYSGTGGSETQYF
>TRBV6-5|TRBJ1-3|.
CASRLTGESGNTIYF
>TRBV18|TRBJ2-2|.
CASSLGHPPDTGELFF
>TRBV5-5|TRBJ2-7|.
CASSKQGYEQYF
>TRBV5-1|TRBJ2-5|.
CASSLRDSAPETQYF
>TRBV19|TRBJ2-3|.
CASSIGSGSTDTQYF
>TRBV5-8|TRBJ2-1|once
CASSLVTYNEQFF
>TRBV5-1|TRBJ2-2|.
CASSFFVSSGTGELFF
>TRBV7-2|TRBJ2-1|.
CASSLVSTGGYNEQFF